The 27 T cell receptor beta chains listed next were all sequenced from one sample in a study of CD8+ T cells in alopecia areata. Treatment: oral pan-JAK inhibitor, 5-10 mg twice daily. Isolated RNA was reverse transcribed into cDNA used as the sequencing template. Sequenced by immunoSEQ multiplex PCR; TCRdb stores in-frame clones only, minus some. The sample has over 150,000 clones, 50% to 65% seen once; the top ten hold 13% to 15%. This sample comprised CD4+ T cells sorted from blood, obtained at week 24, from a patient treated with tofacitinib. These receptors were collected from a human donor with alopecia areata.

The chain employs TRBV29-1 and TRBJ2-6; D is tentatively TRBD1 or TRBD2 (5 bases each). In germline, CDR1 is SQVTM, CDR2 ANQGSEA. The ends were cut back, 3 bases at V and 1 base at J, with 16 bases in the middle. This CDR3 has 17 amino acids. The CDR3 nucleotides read TGCAGCGTTGACAGCGCCAGGGAGAGTTCTGGGGCCAACGTCCTGACTTTC. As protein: CSVDSARESSGANVLTF. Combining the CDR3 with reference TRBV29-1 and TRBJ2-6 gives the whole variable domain SAVISQKPSRDICQRGTSLTIQCQVDSQVTMMFWYRQQPGQSLTLIATANQGSEATYESGFVIDKFPISRPNLTFSTLTVSNMSPEDSSIYLCSVDSARESSGANVLTFGAGSRLTVL.

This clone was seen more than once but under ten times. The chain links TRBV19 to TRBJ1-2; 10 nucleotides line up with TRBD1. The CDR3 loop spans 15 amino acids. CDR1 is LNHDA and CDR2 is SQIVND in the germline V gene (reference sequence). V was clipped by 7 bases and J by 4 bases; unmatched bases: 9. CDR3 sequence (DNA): TGTGCCAGTATGACCACGGGACAGGGGACCTATGGCTACACCTTC. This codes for CASMTTGQGTYGYTF.

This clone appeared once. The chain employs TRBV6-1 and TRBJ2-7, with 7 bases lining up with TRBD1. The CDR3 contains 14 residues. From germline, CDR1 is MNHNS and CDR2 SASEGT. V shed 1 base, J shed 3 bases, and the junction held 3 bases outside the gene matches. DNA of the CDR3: TGTGCCAGCAGTGAAGGGGGACAGAACTACGAGCAGTACTTC. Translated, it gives CASSEGGQNYEQYF.

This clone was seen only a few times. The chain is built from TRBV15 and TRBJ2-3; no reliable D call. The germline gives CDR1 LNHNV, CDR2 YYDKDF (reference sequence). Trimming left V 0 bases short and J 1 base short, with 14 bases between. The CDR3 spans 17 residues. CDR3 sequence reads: CATSRDLQGRGTDTQYF. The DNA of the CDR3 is TGTGCCACCAGCAGAGACTTACAAGGTCGGGGCACAGATACGCAGTATTTT.

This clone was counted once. The CDR3 here is CSVAIQSAFF. The CDR3 region has the DNA TGCAGCGTTGCTATTCAGTCAGCTTTCTTT. This chain connects TRBV29-1 to TRBJ1-1; D gene uncertain. Germline V gives CDR1 SQVTM, CDR2 ANQGSEA. The V end lost 4 bases, the J end lost 10 bases, and 10 bases lay between the germline ends. The CDR3 runs to 10 residues.

CDR3 DNA sequence: TGTGCCTGGAGTGTACTCCCGGGACAGGGGGCATCGGCTGGAAACACCATATATTTT. Translated: CAWSVLPGQGASAGNTIYF. The chain links TRBV30 to TRBJ1-3, with TRBD1 matching over 12 bases. The CDR3 is 19 amino acids. The ends lost 0 bases at V and 2 bases at J; junction bases unmatched: 11. Germline lookup yields CDR1 GTSNPN and CDR2 SVGIG (reference sequence). Looking up the rest from reference TRBV30 and TRBJ1-3 gives the full variable domain: SQTIHQWPATLVQPVGSPLSLECTVEGTSNPNLYWYRQAAGRGLQLLFYSVGIGQISSEVPQNLSASRPQDRQFILSSKKLLLSDSGFYLCAWSVLPGQGASAGNTIYFGEGSWLTVV.

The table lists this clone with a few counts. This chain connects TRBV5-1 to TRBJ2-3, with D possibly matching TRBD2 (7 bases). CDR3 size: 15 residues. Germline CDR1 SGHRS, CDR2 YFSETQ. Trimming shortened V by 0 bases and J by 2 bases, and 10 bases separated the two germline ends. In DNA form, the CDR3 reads TGCGCCAGCAGCTTGGTCGGGGGGCTCACAGATACGCAGTATTTT. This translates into CASSLVGGLTDTQYF.

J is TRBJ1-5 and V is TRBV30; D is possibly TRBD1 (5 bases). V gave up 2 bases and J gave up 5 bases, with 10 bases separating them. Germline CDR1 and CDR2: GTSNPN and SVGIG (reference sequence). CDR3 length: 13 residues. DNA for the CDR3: TGTGCCTGGAGTTTAGACAGAGATCAGCCCCAGCATTTT. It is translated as CAWSLDRDQPQHF.

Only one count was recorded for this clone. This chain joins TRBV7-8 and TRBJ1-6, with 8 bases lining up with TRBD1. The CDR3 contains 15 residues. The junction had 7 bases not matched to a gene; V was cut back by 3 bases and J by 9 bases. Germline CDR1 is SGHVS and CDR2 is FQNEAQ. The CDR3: CASSFGQGRSSPLHF. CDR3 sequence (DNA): TGTGCCAGCAGCTTTGGACAGGGCCGGAGTTCACCCCTCCACTTT.

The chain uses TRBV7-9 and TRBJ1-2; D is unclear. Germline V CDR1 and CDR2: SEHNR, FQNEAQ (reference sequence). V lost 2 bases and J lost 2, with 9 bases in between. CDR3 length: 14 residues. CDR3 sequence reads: CASSLSVANYGYTF. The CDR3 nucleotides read TGTGCCAGCAGCTTAAGTGTGGCCAACTATGGCTACACCTTC.

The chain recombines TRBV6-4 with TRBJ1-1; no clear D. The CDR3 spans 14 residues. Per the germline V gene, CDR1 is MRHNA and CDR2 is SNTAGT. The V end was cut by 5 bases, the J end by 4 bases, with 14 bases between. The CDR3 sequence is CASSSRGESTEAFF. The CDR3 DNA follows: TGTGCCAGCAGTAGCCGGGGAGAAAGCACTGAAGCTTTCTTT.

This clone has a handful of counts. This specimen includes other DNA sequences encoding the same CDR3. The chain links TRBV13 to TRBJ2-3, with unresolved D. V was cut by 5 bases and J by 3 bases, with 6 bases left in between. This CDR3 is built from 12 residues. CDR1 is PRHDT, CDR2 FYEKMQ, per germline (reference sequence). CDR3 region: CASSLRTDTQYF. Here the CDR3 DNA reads TGTGCCAGCAGCCTAAGAACAGATACGCAGTATTTT.

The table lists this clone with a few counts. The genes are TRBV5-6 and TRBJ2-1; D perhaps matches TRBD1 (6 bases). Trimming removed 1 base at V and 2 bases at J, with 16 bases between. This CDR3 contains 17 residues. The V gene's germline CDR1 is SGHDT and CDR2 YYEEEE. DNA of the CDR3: TGTGCCAGCAGCTTGCTCGTTCGGCAGGGGACCTACAATGAGCAGTTCTTC. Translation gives CASSLLVRQGTYNEQFF.

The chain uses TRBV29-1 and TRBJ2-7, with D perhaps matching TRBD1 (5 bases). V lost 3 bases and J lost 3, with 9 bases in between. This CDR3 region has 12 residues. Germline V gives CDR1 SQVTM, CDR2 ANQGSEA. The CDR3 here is CSVDGQGYEQYF. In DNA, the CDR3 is TGCAGCGTTGACGGGCAGGGCTACGAGCAGTACTTC.

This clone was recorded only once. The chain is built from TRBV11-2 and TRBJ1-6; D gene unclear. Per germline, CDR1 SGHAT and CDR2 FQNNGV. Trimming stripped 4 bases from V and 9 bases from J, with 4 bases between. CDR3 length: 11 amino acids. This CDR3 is CASSSSSPLHF. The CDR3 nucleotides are TGTGCCAGCAGCTCCAGTTCACCCCTCCACTTT.

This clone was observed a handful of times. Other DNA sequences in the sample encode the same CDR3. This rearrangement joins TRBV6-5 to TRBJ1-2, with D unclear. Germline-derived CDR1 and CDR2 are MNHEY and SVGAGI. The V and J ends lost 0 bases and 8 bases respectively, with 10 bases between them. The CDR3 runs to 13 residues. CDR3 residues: CASSYSADGGYTF. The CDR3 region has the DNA TGTGCCAGCAGTTACTCGGCCGACGGAGGCTACACCTTC.

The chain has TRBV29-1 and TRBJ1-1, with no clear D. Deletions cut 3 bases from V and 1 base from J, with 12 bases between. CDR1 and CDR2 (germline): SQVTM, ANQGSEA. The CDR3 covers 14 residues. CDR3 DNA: TGCAGCGTTGATAGGAAGGGTGGGAACACTGAAGCTTTCTTT. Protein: CSVDRKGGNTEAFF.

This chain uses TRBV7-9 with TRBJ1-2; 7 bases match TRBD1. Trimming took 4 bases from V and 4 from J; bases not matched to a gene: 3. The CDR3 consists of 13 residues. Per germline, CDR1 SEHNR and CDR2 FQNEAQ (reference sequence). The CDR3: CASSSDRVYGYTF. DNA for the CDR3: TGTGCCAGCAGCTCAGACAGGGTCTATGGCTACACCTTC.

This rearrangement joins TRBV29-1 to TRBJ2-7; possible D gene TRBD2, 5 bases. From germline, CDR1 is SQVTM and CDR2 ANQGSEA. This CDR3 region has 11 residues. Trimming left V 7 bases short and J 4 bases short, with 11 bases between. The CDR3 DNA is TGCAGCGCCCGGGATAGATACGAGCAGTACTTC. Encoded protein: CSARDRYEQYF.

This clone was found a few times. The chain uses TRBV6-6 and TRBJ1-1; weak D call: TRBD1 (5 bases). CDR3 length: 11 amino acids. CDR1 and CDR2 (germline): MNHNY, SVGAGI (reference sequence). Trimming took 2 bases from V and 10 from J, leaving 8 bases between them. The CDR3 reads CASSYQGSAFF. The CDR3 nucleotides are TGTGCCAGCAGTTACCAGGGTTCAGCTTTCTTT.

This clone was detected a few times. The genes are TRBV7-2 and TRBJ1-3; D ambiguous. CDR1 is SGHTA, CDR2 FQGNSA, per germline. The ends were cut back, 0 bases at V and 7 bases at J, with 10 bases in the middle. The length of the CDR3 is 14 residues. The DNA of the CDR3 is TGTGCCAGCAGCTTAGCAGGGCTCGGGAACACCATATATTTT. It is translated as CASSLAGLGNTIYF.

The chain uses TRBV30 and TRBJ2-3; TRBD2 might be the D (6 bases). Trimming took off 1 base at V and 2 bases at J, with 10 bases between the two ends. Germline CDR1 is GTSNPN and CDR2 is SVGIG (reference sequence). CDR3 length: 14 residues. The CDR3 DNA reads TGTGCCTGGAGTGAGGGACTTTCCACAGATACGCAGTATTTT. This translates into CAWSEGLSTDTQYF.

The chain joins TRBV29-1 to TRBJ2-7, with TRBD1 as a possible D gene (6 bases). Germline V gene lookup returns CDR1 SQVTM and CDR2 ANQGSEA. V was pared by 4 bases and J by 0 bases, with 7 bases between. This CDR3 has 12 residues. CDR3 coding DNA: TGCAGCGTTGCACAGGGCTCCTACGAGCAGTACTTC. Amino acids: CSVAQGSYEQYF.

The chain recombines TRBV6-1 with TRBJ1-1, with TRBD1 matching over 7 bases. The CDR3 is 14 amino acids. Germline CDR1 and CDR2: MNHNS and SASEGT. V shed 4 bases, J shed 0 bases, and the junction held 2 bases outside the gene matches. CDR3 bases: TGTGCCAGCAGTGCGGACAGGTTGAACACTGAAGCTTTCTTT. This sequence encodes CASSADRLNTEAFF.

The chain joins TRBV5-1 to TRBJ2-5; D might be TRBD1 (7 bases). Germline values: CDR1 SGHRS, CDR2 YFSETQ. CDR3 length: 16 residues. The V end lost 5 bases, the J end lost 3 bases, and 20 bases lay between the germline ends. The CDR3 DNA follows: TGCGCCAGCAGTCCCCTCCTAGGCAGGGGGGAAGAGACCCAGTACTTC. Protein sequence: CASSPLLGRGEETQYF. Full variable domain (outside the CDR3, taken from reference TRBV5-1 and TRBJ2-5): KAGVTQTPRYLIKTRGQQVTLSCSPISGHRSVSWYQQTPGQGLQFLFEYFSETQRNKGNFPGRFSGRQFSNSRSEMNVSTLELGDSALYLCASSPLLGRGEETQYFGPGTRLLVL.

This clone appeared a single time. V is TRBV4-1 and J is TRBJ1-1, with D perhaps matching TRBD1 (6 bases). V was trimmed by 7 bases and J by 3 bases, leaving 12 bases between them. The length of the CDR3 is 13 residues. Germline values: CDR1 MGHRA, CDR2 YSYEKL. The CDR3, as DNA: TGCGCCAGCACAAGAAACAGGGACACTGAAGCTTTCTTT. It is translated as CASTRNRDTEAFF.

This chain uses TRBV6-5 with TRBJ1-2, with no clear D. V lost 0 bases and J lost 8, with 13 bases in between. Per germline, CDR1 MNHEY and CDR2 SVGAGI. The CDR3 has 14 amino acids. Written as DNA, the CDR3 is TGTGCCAGCAGTTACTCTGGCCAGGTGGCGGGCTACACCTTC. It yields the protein CASSYSGQVAGYTF.